Detailed here is one T cell receptor (beta chain). Time point in this sample: after neoadjuvant nivolumab, at surgical resection. These newly diagnosed stage II-IVA oral cavity squamous cell carcinoma patients had no prior systemic or radiation treatment. Germline lookup yields CDR1 SGHRS and CDR2 YFSETQ. CDR3 size: 16 residues. V was pared by 4 bases and J by 3 bases, with 5 bases of the junction left unmatched. These data come from a study of neoadjuvant anti-PD-1 for oral cavity cancer. Two replicates per tumor sample, mostly from approximately 4.6 ug of genomic DNA. The table came from immunoSEQ multiplex PCR; TCRdb's copy has only in-frame clones and leaves some out. This table has 35,000 to 40,000 clones, about 36% appearing once.

The chain links TRBV5-1 to TRBJ2-1, with 12 positions matching TRBD2. The sequence came from a person between 40 and 85 years old with oral cavity squamous cell carcinoma. The sample consisted of tumor tissue, taken after nivolumab (anti-PD-1) treatment. CDR3 residues: CASSRTSGEYYNEQFF. CDR3 sequence (DNA): TGCGCCAGCAGCAGGACTAGCGGGGAATACTACAATGAGCAGTTCTTC.